These 20 T cell receptor beta chains share one sample of origin, sequenced in a study of preoperative IRX-2 immunotherapy in early breast cancer. Treatment: preoperative locoregional IRX-2 cytokine immunotherapy. Using immunoSEQ multiplex PCR, the repertoire was profiled, and TCRdb retains in-frame clones only, with some absent. The sample consists of around 95,000 clones, about nine tenths of them appearing once. Sequencing used tumor tissue, obtained after IRX-2 immunotherapy. These receptors came from a human donor with breast cancer.

This clone has just one count. Mismatch with germline at one junction end may stem from a read error. V gene TRBV6-8 combines with J gene TRBJ1-6, with TRBD1 matching over 9 bases. The CDR3 has 16 amino acids. Germline V gene data show CDR1 as MNHGY and CDR2 as SAAAGT. CDR3 DNA sequence: TGTGCCATCAGTTCAGGCGGACAGGGGAATAATTCACCCCTCCACTTT. It codes for CAISSGGQGNNSPLHF.

The V and J genes are TRBV11-3 and TRBJ1-1, with TRBD1 as a possible D gene (5 bases). The length of the CDR3 is 15 residues. V was clipped by 3 bases and J by 1 base, with 12 bases between them. The germline CDR1 and CDR2 sequences are SGHNT and YENEEA. The CDR3 protein is CASSLAGTGNTEAFF. The CDR3 coding sequence is TGTGCCAGCAGCTTGGCTGGGACGGGGAACACTGAAGCTTTCTTT.

The chain links TRBV6-8 to TRBJ1-3; D ambiguous. V lost 6 bases to trimming and J lost 2 bases, with 20 bases between them. Germline values: CDR1 MNHGY, CDR2 SAAAGT. The CDR3 is 17 amino acids. CDR3 protein: CASRSEMGNHPGNTIYF. The CDR3 bases are TGTGCCAGCAGAAGTGAAATGGGAAACCACCCTGGAAACACCATATATTTT.

The V call is TRBV6-8, the J call TRBJ1-2; 8 nucleotides line up with TRBD1. CDR1 and CDR2 from the germline V gene are MNHGY and SAAAGT. The CDR3 is 15 amino acids. The trim removed 0 bases at V and 6 bases at J, leaving 6 bases unmatched. CDR3 sequence reads: CASSYSTSGGHGYTF. DNA of the CDR3: TGTGCCAGCAGTTACTCGACTTCAGGGGGCCATGGCTACACCTTC.

This rearrangement joins TRBV19 to TRBJ2-1; unclear D gene. V shed 5 bases and J shed 6 bases, with 14 bases lying between them. This CDR3 is built from 14 residues. Germline V CDR1 and CDR2: LNHDA, SQIVND (reference sequence). The CDR3 spells CASSDPTGSNEQFF. The CDR3 DNA sequence: TGTGCCAGTAGTGATCCAACTGGTAGCAATGAGCAGTTCTTC.

The chain couples TRBV6-8 to TRBJ2-3; TRBD1 is a possible D gene (6 bases). The CDR3 consists of 18 residues. Germline CDR1 and CDR2: MNHGY and SAAAGT. Trimming shortened V by 0 bases and J by 4 bases, and 20 bases separated the two germline ends. This CDR3 is CASSYSSRVGASSDTQYF. CDR3 DNA sequence: TGTGCCAGCAGTTACTCCTCCCGGGTGGGGGCGAGCTCAGATACGCAGTATTTT.

The chain recombines TRBV6-8 with TRBJ2-7; D gene unclear. V was cut by 5 bases and J by 3 bases, with 14 bases left in between. Germline V gene sequence: CDR1 MNHGY, CDR2 SAAAGT. CDR3 length: 14 amino acids. As DNA, the CDR3 is TGTGCCAGCAGTGACGGGTCTAACCTCTACGAGCAGTACTTC. Translation gives CASSDGSNLYEQYF.

Turning to this clone: Sequence at one end of the junction differs from germline and may be a read error. The V call is TRBV4-1, the J call TRBJ1-5; TRBD1 agrees at 8 bases. CDR3 length equals 14 residues. Germline loops: CDR1 MGHRA, CDR2 YSYEKL. The DNA of the CDR3 is TGCGCTAGCAGCCTCGGACAGGGAAATCAGCCCCAGCATTTT. Its translation: CASSLGQGNQPQHF.

V gene TRBV5-1 combines with J gene TRBJ1-4; 11 bases line up with TRBD1. The CDR3 runs to 14 residues. The ends lost 3 bases at V and 8 bases at J; junction bases unmatched: 3. Germline loops: CDR1 SGHRS, CDR2 YFSETQ. Written as DNA, the CDR3 is TGCGCCAGCAGCTACGGGACAGGGGGGGAAAAACTGTTTTTT. Amino acid sequence: CASSYGTGGEKLFF.

The chain is built from TRBV19 and TRBJ1-2; 7 positions agree with TRBD1. The V gene's germline CDR1 is LNHDA and CDR2 SQIVND (reference sequence). The CDR3 is made up of 15 amino acids. The V segment lost 4 bases and the J segment 3 bases; nucleotides outside the gene matches: 8. CDR3: CASSTPGQKHYGYTF. The CDR3 nucleotides are TGTGCCAGTAGTACGCCGGGACAGAAACACTATGGCTACACCTTC.

The chain couples TRBV15 to TRBJ1-5, with 7 bases aligning to TRBD1. The J segment lost 3 bases and the V segment lost 1 base, leaving 6 bases of the junction unmatched. This CDR3 has 16 residues. The germline V gene has CDR1 LNHNV and CDR2 YYDKDF (reference sequence). The CDR3 DNA follows: TGTGCCACCAGCAGAGCCAGGGGGGACCTCAATCAGCCCCAGCATTTT. This encodes CATSRARGDLNQPQHF.

This rearrangement joins TRBV19 to TRBJ1-1; D gene uncertain. V lost 6 bases to trimming and J lost 7 bases, with 9 bases between them. The CDR3 totals 11 residues. From germline, CDR1 is LNHDA and CDR2 SQIVND (reference sequence). The CDR3 DNA sequence: TGTGCCAGTAGCGGCGGTAGTGAAGCTTTCTTT. Amino acids: CASSGGSEAFF.

This chain joins TRBV19 and TRBJ1-4; perhaps TRBD1 as D (5 bases). CDR1 is LNHDA and CDR2 is SQIVND in the germline V gene (reference sequence). CDR3 length: 16 amino acids. Between the trimmed V and J ends, which lost 3 bases and 3 bases, there was a span of 14 bases. This CDR3 is CASSILGDGANEKLFF. In DNA form, the CDR3 reads TGTGCCAGTAGTATCCTCGGGGACGGAGCTAATGAAAAACTGTTTTTT.

This clone was detected a few times. V and J are TRBV28 and TRBJ1-1; no clear D. The germline gives CDR1 MDHEN, CDR2 SYDVKM. V lost 5 bases and J lost 0, with 10 bases in between. The CDR3 length is 14 residues. The CDR3 nucleotides read TGTGCCAGCAGTCCGTTTAACATGAACACTGAAGCTTTCTTT. Translating gives CASSPFNMNTEAFF.

J is TRBJ1-1 and V is TRBV19; 7 bases agree with TRBD1. This CDR3 region has 11 residues. J lost 11 bases, V lost 5 bases, and 5 bases had no gene match. Germline CDR1 LNHDA, CDR2 SQIVND (reference sequence). In DNA form, the CDR3 reads TGTGCCAGTAGTCGGGGACAGTGGGCTTTCTTT. Protein: CASSRGQWAFF.

The chain joins TRBV6-8 to TRBJ1-1, with 7 bases fitting TRBD1. J was trimmed by 3 bases and V by 7 bases; bases with no gene match: 8. Per germline, CDR1 MNHGY and CDR2 SAAAGT. There are 14 residues in the CDR3. The CDR3 reads CASKVGGGDTEAFF. In DNA form, the CDR3 reads TGTGCCAGCAAAGTCGGAGGGGGCGACACTGAAGCTTTCTTT.

CDR3 residues: CASSSWTGSKDEAFF. CDR3 DNA: TGTGCCAGCAGTTCATGGACAGGGAGTAAGGATGAAGCTTTCTTT. The V call is TRBV6-8, the J call TRBJ1-1; 8 bases agree with TRBD1. The CDR3 consists of 15 residues. Trimming at V came to 4 bases and at J to 7 bases, leaving 11 bases not matched to a gene. The germline V gene has CDR1 MNHGY and CDR2 SAAAGT.

The rearrangement uses TRBV28 and TRBJ2-5, with 7 bases that match TRBD2. V lost 5 bases to trimming and J lost 5 bases; unmatched junction nucleotides: 8. CDR3 size: 14 residues. Germline V gives CDR1 MDHEN, CDR2 SYDVKM. The CDR3 region has the DNA TGTGCCAGCAGTCGCCCTCTCGGGGGGGAGACCCAGTACTTC. This gives the protein CASSRPLGGETQYF. The complete variable domain, with remaining parts taken from reference TRBV28 and TRBJ2-5, reads DVKVTQSSRYLVKRTGEKVFLECVQDMDHENMFWYRQDPGLGLRLIYFSYDVKMKEKGDIPEGYSVSREKKERFSLILESASTNQTSMYLCASSRPLGGETQYFGPGTRLLVL.

V gene TRBV11-3 combines with J gene TRBJ2-7; the D gene is possibly TRBD2 (5 bases). Per germline, CDR1 SGHNT and CDR2 YENEEA. Trimming removed 2 bases from V and 3 bases from J, with 11 bases in between. The CDR3 consists of 14 residues. CDR3 amino acids: CASSLYEGYYEQYF. CDR3 DNA: TGTGCCAGCAGCTTATATGAGGGCTACTACGAGCAGTACTTC.

This sequence joins TRBV30 and TRBJ1-1; weak D call: TRBD1 (5 bases). The CDR3 is 14 amino acids. V lost 0 bases to trimming and J lost 6 bases, with 14 bases between them. The V gene's germline CDR1 is GTSNPN and CDR2 SVGIG (reference sequence). This CDR3 is CAWSVNRRGPEAFF. The CDR3 bases are TGTGCCTGGAGTGTGAATCGCCGGGGCCCTGAAGCTTTCTTT.